Listed here are 30 T cell receptor beta chains from one sample, sequenced in a study of metastatic and nonmetastatic thyroid tumors. All patients were untreated before thyroid surgery. Via MiXCR, TCRdb re-called the PCR reads. Of roughly 58,000 clones in the sample, about 4% were seen once. Source material: blood. The receptors originated from a female donor with papillary thyroid cancer or a benign thyroid nodule (not recorded which). Some clones in this sample may be carry-over from other donors' samples.

This clone counts as medium-sized. CDR3 nucleotide sequence: TGTGCCAGTAGTCTCAGGGACACCCAGGCCTACGAGCAGTACTTC. This encodes CASSLRDTQAYEQYF. The chain uses TRBV19 and TRBJ2-7; perhaps TRBD1 as D (6 bases). The germline V gene encodes CDR1 LNHDA and CDR2 SQIVND (reference sequence). The CDR3 consists of 15 residues. Between the trimmed V and J ends, which lost 5 bases and 2 bases, there was a span of 16 bases.

This clone was picked up many times. The rearrangement uses TRBV6-1 and TRBJ2-2; 7 bases match TRBD2. The CDR3 totals 18 residues. Germline assignment: CDR1 MNHNS and CDR2 SASEGT. With V trimmed by 5 bases and J by 5 bases, 17 bases remained unmatched. CDR3 nucleotide sequence: TGTGCCAGCAGTTACCTCCCTCCTGCGGGAGTTGGTACCGGGGAGCTGTTTTTT. Protein product: CASSYLPPAGVGTGELFF.

There are many counts of this clone. The V call is TRBV20-1, the J call TRBJ1-2; D is uncertain. Germline lookup yields CDR1 DFQATT and CDR2 SNEGSKA (reference sequence). V was shortened by 3 bases and J by 8 bases, with 16 bases between the two germline ends. The CDR3 length is 13 residues. The CDR3 loop reads CSASNGFVGGYTF. The CDR3 DNA sequence: TGCAGTGCTAGTAATGGTTTTGTGGGGGGCTACACCTTC.

To note about this clone: Mismatch with germline at one junction end may stem from a read error. This chain uses TRBV29-1 with TRBJ1-1; 7 bases agree with TRBD1. This CDR3 comprises 15 residues. Germline V gene data show CDR1 as SQVTM and CDR2 as ANQGSEA. The CDR3 bases are TGCAGCGTTTCGGACCTACAGGGGAAGAACGCTGAAGCTTTCTTT. Protein: CSVSDLQGKNAEAFF.

Ten or more counts support this clone. The chain carries TRBV5-4 and TRBJ2-3; 9 nucleotides line up with TRBD1. Germline values: CDR1 SGHNT, CDR2 YYREEE (reference sequence). The CDR3 consists of 15 residues. The V gene end was trimmed by 4 bases and the J gene end by 0 bases; junction bases not matched to a gene: 3. The CDR3 DNA reads TGTGCCAGCAGCCCCGGGACAGGGAGCACAGATACGCAGTATTTT. The encoded protein is CASSPGTGSTDTQYF. Combining the CDR3 with reference TRBV5-4 and TRBJ2-3 gives the whole variable domain ETGVTQSPTHLIKTRGQQVTLRCSSQSGHNTVSWYQQALGQGPQFIFQYYREEENGRGNFPPRFSGLQFPNYSSELNVNALELDDSALYLCASSPGTGSTDTQYFGPGTRLTVL.

This clone qualifies as medium-sized. The J gene is TRBJ2-2, the V gene TRBV12-3 or TRBV12-4; 11 nucleotides line up with TRBD1. The CDR3 runs to 16 residues. V was pared by 6 bases and J by 5 bases, with 8 bases of the junction left unmatched. The CDR3 DNA reads as TGTGCCAGCAGCGGCCGTGGGACAGGGGGAACCGGGGAGCTGTTTTTT. The encoded protein is CASSGRGTGGTGELFF.

Ten or more counts support this clone. Distinct nucleotide sequences in the sample also encode this CDR3. J is TRBJ2-7 and V is TRBV20-1; the D gene could be TRBD1 or TRBD2 (7 bases each). There are 14 residues in the CDR3. Germline-derived CDR1 and CDR2 are DFQATT and SNEGSKA (reference sequence). V was trimmed by 5 bases and J by 4 bases, leaving 18 bases between them. CDR3 coding DNA: TGCAGTGCTGTACTGGGCCAGGGGGGGTACGAGCAGTACTTC. This encodes CSAVLGQGGYEQYF.

This clone was seen many times. The chain has TRBV6-1 and TRBJ2-2; D is possibly TRBD1 (5 bases). This CDR3 has 14 amino acids. V was pared by 6 bases and J by 8 bases, with 16 bases between. Germline CDR1 MNHNS, CDR2 SASEGT. CDR3 sequence: CASRDSLGAGELFF. CDR3 bases: TGTGCCAGCAGGGATAGTTTAGGGGCTGGGGAGCTGTTTTTT.

This clone occurred a few times. This may arise from a read error, as a much more abundant clone is one base away. V is TRBV5-4 and J is TRBJ2-7; D not resolved. Germline CDR1 SGHNT, CDR2 YYREEE (reference sequence). The CDR3 runs 12 residues. V was clipped by 2 bases and J by 0 bases, with 3 bases between them. This CDR3 reads CASSFDSYEQYF. CDR3 sequence (DNA): TGTGCCAGCAGCTTTGACTCCTACGAGCAGTACTTC. The full variable domain, its missing parts supplied by reference TRBV5-4 and TRBJ2-7, is ETGVTQSPTHLIKTRGQQVTLRCSSQSGHNTVSWYQQALGQGPQFIFQYYREEENGRGNFPPRFSGLQFPNYSSELNVNALELDDSALYLCASSFDSYEQYFGPGTRLTVT.

The chain is built from TRBV2 and TRBJ1-2, with D unresolved. Trimming cost V 3 bases and J 8 bases, with 19 bases left between them. The CDR3 consists of 15 residues. Germline lookup yields CDR1 SNHLY and CDR2 FYNNEI. The CDR3 reads CASSEQTPDWGGYTF. The CDR3 nucleotides read TGTGCCAGCAGTGAGCAGACGCCAGACTGGGGAGGCTACACCTTC.

This clone was seen repeatedly, ten times or more. The CDR3 protein is CASSQGTSGAQNTQYF. The CDR3 coding sequence is TGTGCCAGCTCACAGGGGACTAGCGGAGCTCAAAATACGCAGTATTTT. The chain recombines TRBV18 with TRBJ2-3; 11 nucleotides align to TRBD2. With 4 bases clipped from V and 7 bases from J, the junction kept 10 bases outside the gene matches. Germline V gene lookup returns CDR1 KGHSH and CDR2 LQKENI. This CDR3 is 16 amino acids long.

On this clone itself: Possible read error: a much larger clone is one base away. The chain has TRBV5-1 and TRBJ2-5; TRBD1 agrees at 10 bases. J lost 1 base, V lost 7 bases, and 1 base had no gene match. Germline CDR1 reads SGHRS; CDR2 reads YFSETQ. The CDR3 totals 13 residues. The DNA of the CDR3 is TGCGCCAGCGGACAGGGGGGCCAAGAGACCCAGTACTTC. This translates into CASGQGGQETQYF.

This clone appeared a few times. The V and J genes are TRBV6-5 and TRBJ2-3, with 8 bases lining up with TRBD2. Trimming cost V 5 bases and J 4 bases; bases outside gene matches: 14. CDR1 is MNHEY, CDR2 SVGAGI, per germline. This CDR3 is built from 17 residues. In DNA, the CDR3 is TGTGCCAGCAGTCACTACCCCGGCCTAGCGGGTGCAGATACGCAGTATTTT. The encoded protein is CASSHYPGLAGADTQYF.

A remark on this clone: This may be a read error, as it is one base from a much larger clone. The chain recombines TRBV29-1 with TRBJ1-1, with D perhaps matching TRBD1 (5 bases). V lost 3 bases, J lost 5 bases, and 13 bases lay in between. Germline V gene sequence: CDR1 SQVTM, CDR2 ANQGSEA. This CDR3 contains 13 residues. Written as DNA, the CDR3 is TGCAGCGTTGAGGGGGGACTGTGGACTGAAGCTTTCTTT. It yields the protein CSVEGGLWTEAFF. The variable domain in full, with the rest retrieved from reference TRBV29-1 and TRBJ1-1, is SAVISQKPSRDICQRGTSLTIQCQVDSQVTMMFWYRQQPGQSLTLIATANQGSEATYESGFVIDKFPISRPNLTFSTLTVSNMSPEDSSIYLCSVEGGLWTEAFFGQGTRLTVV.

This sequence joins TRBV6-1 and TRBJ1-2; D not resolved. Germline V gene sequence: CDR1 MNHNS, CDR2 SASEGT. This CDR3 has 13 amino acids. V was cut by 5 bases and J by 4 bases, with 11 bases left in between. CDR3 sequence reads: CASSRIGLYGYTF. The DNA for the CDR3 is TGTGCCAGCAGTCGAATCGGACTCTATGGCTACACCTTC.

The V call is TRBV28, the J call TRBJ1-3; D might be TRBD1 (5 bases). Germline V gene sequence: CDR1 MDHEN, CDR2 SYDVKM. With 2 bases removed from V and 0 bases from J, the gap between germline ends came to 11 bases. This CDR3 contains 16 residues. The CDR3 is CASSLPGGGSGNTIYF. The CDR3 coding sequence is TGTGCCAGCAGTTTACCCGGGGGAGGCTCTGGAAACACCATATATTTT.

This clone was seen at least ten times. This sequence joins TRBV4-1 and TRBJ2-2; TRBD1 matches 9 bases. Trimming cost V 4 bases and J 7 bases; bases outside gene matches: 7. CDR1 is MGHRA and CDR2 is YSYEKL in the germline V gene. The CDR3 spans 15 residues. CDR3 DNA sequence: TGCGCCAGCAGCCTCGAGGGACAGGGAGTCGGGGAGCTGTTTTTT. It specifies CASSLEGQGVGELFF.

Ten or more counts support this clone. The V gene is TRBV27, the J gene TRBJ2-7; 8 bases are a match to TRBD2. The CDR3 is 15 residues long. Germline V gene data show CDR1 as MNHEY and CDR2 as SMNVEV (reference sequence). Trimming cost V 3 bases and J 0 bases; bases outside gene matches: 4. The CDR3 spells CASSFSGGRSYEQYF. The CDR3 DNA reads TGTGCCAGCAGTTTTTCGGGAGGGCGCTCCTACGAGCAGTACTTC.

This clone was counted at least ten times. V gene TRBV2 combines with J gene TRBJ2-2; no reliable D call. Germline-derived CDR1 and CDR2 are SNHLY and FYNNEI. V was pared by 3 bases and J by 13 bases, with 9 bases between. There are 11 residues in the CDR3. CDR3 loop: CASSDTVGLFF. The CDR3, as DNA: TGTGCCAGCAGTGATACCGTGGGGCTGTTTTTT.

This clone was seen many times. The CDR3 loop reads CAIKSGETEAFF. CDR3 sequence (DNA): TGTGCCATCAAATCAGGGGAGACTGAAGCTTTCTTT. The chain combines TRBV10-3 with TRBJ1-1; a possible D gene is TRBD1 (6 bases). Trimming took 7 bases from V and 5 from J, leaving 11 bases between them. CDR1 and CDR2 (germline): ENHRY, SYGVKD. This CDR3 spans 12 amino acids.

This clone was seen many times. The genes are TRBV20-1 and TRBJ2-7, with TRBD1 identical over 8 bases. The V gene end was trimmed by 4 bases and the J gene end by 4 bases; junction bases not matched to a gene: 9. Germline-derived CDR1 and CDR2 are DFQATT and SNEGSKA (reference sequence). The CDR3 has 14 amino acids. In DNA, the CDR3 is TGCAGTGCTATTCGACAGGGGAACTCGTACGAGCAGTACTTC. This translates into CSAIRQGNSYEQYF.

J is TRBJ2-7 and V is TRBV28, with 7 bases lining up with TRBD1. The J segment lost 2 bases and the V segment lost 2 bases, leaving 3 bases of the junction unmatched. This CDR3 is 14 amino acids long. The germline gives CDR1 MDHEN, CDR2 SYDVKM. The CDR3 is CASSLRQGTYEQYF. The CDR3 nucleotides read TGTGCCAGCAGTTTAAGACAGGGTACCTACGAGCAGTACTTC.

This clone came up many times. This chain connects TRBV2 to TRBJ2-7, with 10 bases aligning to TRBD2. V lost 4 bases, J lost 0 bases, and 3 bases stayed unmatched. CDR3 length equals 15 residues. CDR1 and CDR2 (germline): SNHLY, FYNNEI. CDR3 in amino acids: CASSAVAGGSYEQYF. For the CDR3, the DNA is TGTGCCAGCAGTGCCGTAGCGGGGGGCTCCTACGAGCAGTACTTC.

This clone was observed a few times. Sequence at one end of the junction differs from germline and may be a read error. The chain recombines TRBV9 with TRBJ2-5; 8 nucleotides match TRBD2. From germline, CDR1 is SGDLS and CDR2 YYNGEE. CDR3 length: 15 amino acids. The CDR3 coding sequence is TGTGCCACCAGCCCCTGGGGGCGGGGGGCGGAGACCCAGTACTTC. It yields the protein CATSPWGRGAETQYF.

The sample holds many counts of this clone. The V and J genes are TRBV18 and TRBJ1-1, with 8 nucleotides matching TRBD1. This CDR3 contains 15 residues. After removal of 2 bases from V and 12 bases from J, the junction contained 14 bases not matched to a gene. Germline assignment: CDR1 KGHSH and CDR2 LQKENI. The CDR3 DNA reads TGTGCCAGCTCACCAGGGACAGGCCCGGGATGGGAATCTTTCTTT. This sequence encodes CASSPGTGPGWESFF.

The sample holds many counts of this clone. The V gene is TRBV6-7, the J gene TRBJ2-5; the match to TRBD2 covers 9 bases. TRBV6-7 is an ORF, with its function uncertain. The CDR3 is made up of 18 amino acids. Trimming took 0 bases from V and 5 from J; bases not matched to a gene: 13. CDR3: CASSYSIWLAGRSETQYF. CDR3 nucleotides: TGTGCCAGCAGTTACTCGATATGGCTAGCGGGAAGGTCGGAGACCCAGTACTTC.

This clone was counted only a few times. One end of the junction fails to match germline, which may point to a read error. The chain recombines TRBV6-1 with TRBJ1-1; D perhaps matches TRBD1 (6 bases). The CDR3 spans 13 residues. Germline V gene lookup returns CDR1 MNHNS and CDR2 SASEGT. The DNA of the CDR3 is TGTGCCAGTAGTGAACAGGGCGTTACTGAAGCTTTCTTT. Amino acid sequence: CASSEQGVTEAFF.

This clone has ten or more counts. This chain joins TRBV12-3 or TRBV12-4 and TRBJ1-2, with D possibly being TRBD1 (6 bases). The CDR3 runs to 16 residues. The ends were cut back, 3 bases at V and 4 bases at J, with 18 bases in the middle. Here the CDR3 DNA reads TGTGCCAGCAGTTTCAGGGTTCGGGGGGGCGCCTATGGCTACACCTTC. Translation: CASSFRVRGGAYGYTF.

This clone was detected ten times or more. The chain carries TRBV19 and TRBJ2-7; D may be TRBD2 (6 bases). CDR1 is LNHDA and CDR2 is SQIVND in the germline V gene (reference sequence). This CDR3 region has 14 residues. The V end was cut by 6 bases, the J end by 0 bases, with 12 bases between. CDR3 residues: CASRLAYSSYEQYF. Written as DNA, the CDR3 is TGTGCCAGTAGGCTAGCGTATAGCTCCTACGAGCAGTACTTC.

This clone was observed at least ten times. The gene calls are TRBV5-8 and TRBJ1-2; unclear D gene. The V end was cut by 1 base, the J end by 1 base, with 8 bases between. Germline CDR1 and CDR2: SGHTS and YDEGEE. The CDR3 contains 14 residues. The CDR3 nucleotides read TGTGCCAGCAGCTTGAGGGTGGTTAACTATGGCTACACCTTC. It yields the protein CASSLRVVNYGYTF.